The entry below gives a single T cell receptor (beta chain) sequence along with its context. This sample was included in a study of blood T cell repertoires in COVID-19. The wider study: COVID-19 samples collected from the United States, Italy and Spain covered acute and convalescent phases. T cells, B-cell-depleted T cells, or PBMCs supplied cDNA or gDNA.

This CDR3 has 12 amino acids. From germline, CDR1 is ENHRY and CDR2 SYGVKD. V lost 0 bases and J lost 6, with 4 bases in between. In the study's own analysis: Amplification of reference gene primers was used by the study to estimate nucleated cell counts. Profiled with immunoSEQ multiplex PCR; TCRdb holds only in-frame clones, not every one. From that table come the V and J calls and clone size; the DNA was used to work out D and trimming. Here the sample spans under 200,000 clones, 80% to 90% being singletons. The chain couples TRBV10-3 to TRBJ2-3, with D unresolved. The sample taken for sequencing was peripheral blood. The receptor comes from a man in his 60s with acute or convalescent COVID-19. The CDR3 nucleotides are TGTGCCATCAGTGAGTCCGGGGATACGCAGTATTTT. It encodes CAISESGDTQYF.